The 18 T cell receptor beta chains below come from one sample, sequenced in a study of blood T cell repertoires in COVID-19. Profiled with immunoSEQ multiplex PCR; TCRdb holds only in-frame clones, not every one. The sample includes about 68,000 clones, about 86% of them seen just once. Sequencing used peripheral blood. The receptors were sampled from a middle-aged man with acute or convalescent COVID-19.

This chain connects TRBV2 to TRBJ1-2; D is perhaps TRBD1 (5 bases). Looked up from germline, CDR1 is SNHLY and CDR2 is FYNNEI. This CDR3 comprises 14 residues. With 4 bases removed from V and 6 bases from J, the gap between germline ends came to 15 bases. CDR3 residues: CASSVAEGWNGYTF. Written as DNA, the CDR3 is TGTGCCAGCAGTGTTGCGGAGGGGTGGAATGGCTACACCTTC.

The chain is built from TRBV5-5 and TRBJ1-2, with D possibly being TRBD1 (5 bases). Germline values: CDR1 SGHKS, CDR2 YYEKEE (reference sequence). This CDR3 is built from 14 residues. Trimming removed 0 bases from V and 4 bases from J, with 10 bases in between. The CDR3 DNA reads as TGTGCCAGCAGCTTGGAGGGGCTGGGCTATGGCTACACCTTC. Protein: CASSLEGLGYGYTF.

The J gene is TRBJ2-3, the V gene TRBV9, with TRBD1 identical over 9 bases. The CDR3 is 19 residues long. V shed 0 bases, J shed 3 bases, and the junction held 14 bases outside the gene matches. Germline CDR1 SGDLS, CDR2 YYNGEE. The CDR3, as DNA: TGTGCCAGCAGCGTAGCCGTCGACGGATGGACAGGGGATACAGATACGCAGTATTTT. This translates into CASSVAVDGWTGDTDTQYF.

This clone was counted a few times. The chain is built from TRBV4-1 and TRBJ2-6; 7 bases match TRBD2. The junction had 9 bases not matched to a gene; V was cut back by 1 base and J by 0 bases. In germline, CDR1 is MGHRA, CDR2 YSYEKL. This CDR3 has 19 residues. The CDR3 sequence is CASSQGGRDYVSGANVLTF. The CDR3 DNA reads as TGCGCCAGCAGCCAAGGGGGAAGGGACTACGTCTCTGGGGCCAACGTCCTGACTTTC.

This clone was seen more than once but under ten times. This rearrangement joins TRBV4-1 to TRBJ1-1; 10 positions agree with TRBD1. The junction had 7 bases not matched to a gene; V was cut back by 4 bases and J by 8 bases. The CDR3 consists of 14 residues. Germline V lookup: CDR1 MGHRA, CDR2 YSYEKL. The CDR3 region is CASSRLGQGIEAFF. The CDR3 DNA sequence: TGCGCCAGCAGCCGGTTGGGACAGGGGATCGAAGCTTTCTTT.

The V gene is TRBV11-2, the J gene TRBJ1-2, with a possible D match to TRBD1 (5 bases). The ends were cut back, 5 bases at V and 9 bases at J, with 13 bases in the middle. The CDR3 covers 12 residues. Germline loops: CDR1 SGHAT, CDR2 FQNNGV. CDR3 DNA: TGTGCCAGCAGCCAGAGGGACTCCAGCTACACCTTC. Protein: CASSQRDSSYTF.

The genes are TRBV2 and TRBJ1-6; 9 bases line up with TRBD1. From germline, CDR1 is SNHLY and CDR2 FYNNEI. This CDR3 has 14 amino acids. V shed 6 bases, J shed 7 bases, and the junction held 4 bases outside the gene matches. CDR3 sequence (DNA): TGTGCCAGCAGCCCGGGACAGGGCAATTCACCCCTCCACTTT. Residues: CASSPGQGNSPLHF.

This sequence joins TRBV15 and TRBJ2-1, with D possibly being TRBD1 (6 bases). From germline, CDR1 is LNHNV and CDR2 YYDKDF (reference sequence). The CDR3 covers 16 residues. Trimming pared 1 base from V and 4 bases from J, leaving 14 bases between. The CDR3 is CATSRGGRTAYNEQFF. In DNA form, the CDR3 reads TGTGCCACCAGCAGAGGAGGTCGGACAGCTTACAATGAGCAGTTCTTC.

The rearrangement links TRBV6-1 to TRBJ1-2, with unresolved D. Germline assignment: CDR1 MNHNS and CDR2 SASEGT. V was shortened by 2 bases and J by 4 bases, with 14 bases between the two germline ends. The CDR3 length is 15 residues. The CDR3 DNA is TGTGCCAGCAGTGAAACGAGGGAACCTCGCTATGGCTACACCTTC. Translation gives CASSETREPRYGYTF.

This chain connects TRBV21-1 to TRBJ2-6; the table's TRBD2 call for D was not verified on the DNA. TRBV21-1 counts as a pseudogene. The CDR3 contains 13 residues. This CDR3 is CASSKARSGVLTF. The CDR3 DNA follows: TGTGCCAGCAGCAAAGCACGATCGGGCGTCCTGACTTTC.

V usage is TRBV7-8 and J usage is TRBJ1-2; D is unresolved. The V end was cut by 5 bases, the J end by 8 bases, with 15 bases between. The V gene's germline CDR1 is SGHVS and CDR2 FQNEAQ. The CDR3 spans 13 residues. CDR3 protein: CASSPTSPGGYTF. The DNA of the CDR3 is TGTGCCAGCAGCCCCACCTCGCCCGGGGGCTACACCTTC.

The gene calls are TRBV10-2 and TRBJ1-1; 8 bases align to TRBD1. Germline V gene lookup returns CDR1 WSHSY and CDR2 SAAADI. Trimming removed 3 bases from V and 2 bases from J; junction bases left unmatched: 5. The CDR3 loop spans 15 amino acids. CDR3 nucleotides: TGCGCCAGCAGTGACCGCGGACAGGGAAACACTGAAGCTTTCTTT. It is translated as CASSDRGQGNTEAFF.

As regards this clone: The identical CDR3 is also encoded by other nucleotide sequences in the sample. The CDR3 region is CASSLDSNYGYTF. CDR3 nucleotides: TGTGCCAGCAGTTTGGACAGTAACTATGGCTACACCTTC. The chain is built from TRBV6-5 and TRBJ1-2; weak D call: TRBD1 (6 bases). The germline gives CDR1 MNHEY, CDR2 SVGAGI. This CDR3 spans 13 amino acids. The ends were cut back, 4 bases at V and 1 base at J, with 7 bases in the middle.

The rearrangement uses TRBV6-1 and TRBJ1-1, with TRBD1 identical over 8 bases. Looked up from germline, CDR1 is MNHNS and CDR2 is SASEGT. CDR3 length: 17 amino acids. V was clipped by 4 bases and J by 7 bases; unmatched bases: 17. The CDR3: CASSGPIGQGFVVEAFF. Written as DNA, the CDR3 is TGTGCCAGCAGTGGGCCAATAGGACAGGGATTCGTGGTTGAAGCTTTCTTT.

The chain uses TRBV12-3 or TRBV12-4 and TRBJ2-3; D remains ambiguous. With 3 bases removed from V and 5 bases from J, the gap between germline ends came to 6 bases. This CDR3 spans 12 amino acids. The CDR3 sequence: CASSLSGDTQYF. The DNA for the CDR3 is TGTGCCAGCAGTTTGAGTGGAGATACGCAGTATTTT.

In its sample, this clone was seen a few times. This chain connects TRBV14 to TRBJ2-7; D is undetermined. CDR1 is SGHDN and CDR2 is FVKESK in the germline V gene. This CDR3 region has 15 residues. The V end lost 5 bases, the J end lost 7 bases, and 21 bases lay between the germline ends. In nucleotides, the CDR3 is TGTGCCAGCAGCGTCCACCCCGACTTCCGTGGGGAGCAGTACTTC. Amino acids: CASSVHPDFRGEQYF.

This chain links TRBV7-9 with TRBJ1-2; 10 bases agree with TRBD1. The CDR3 totals 15 residues. V dropped 5 bases and J dropped 8; count of bases not matched to a gene: 11. CDR1 SEHNR and CDR2 FQNEAQ come from the germline V gene (reference sequence). The DNA for the CDR3 is TGTGCCAGCAGCGGTTACAGAGGGACAGGGGACGGCTACACCTTC. Its translation is CASSGYRGTGDGYTF.

This chain connects TRBV6-5 to TRBJ2-7; 11 nucleotides align to TRBD2. From germline, CDR1 is MNHEY and CDR2 SVGAGI. Unmatched junction bases numbered 2, after V lost 2 bases and J lost 2 bases. The CDR3 loop spans 15 amino acids. This chain's CDR3 is CASSYGSGGAYEQYF. As DNA, the CDR3 is TGTGCCAGCAGTTACGGTAGCGGGGGGGCCTACGAGCAGTACTTC.